The TCR beta chain under discussion was sequenced for a study of beta chain features in type 1 diabetes. The study's findings and limits: Insertions were fewer and deletions more numerous at VDJ junctions in type 1 diabetes patients.

Germline assignment: CDR1 SQVTM and CDR2 ANQGSEA. This CDR3 spans 13 amino acids. Losses at the gene ends were 3 bases for V and 4 bases for J; bases not matched to a gene: 5. The entirety of the isolated RNA underwent reverse transcription, so expressed TCRB transcripts were sequenced. The method was immunoSEQ multiplex PCR; TCRdb's version includes in-frame clones alone and lacks a portion of them. The table shows over 350,000 clones, with more than 12% occurring only once. To note about this clone: Its target is unknown.

This chain links TRBV29-1 with TRBJ1-1, with 7 positions matching TRBD1. This receptor was taken from a young woman in good health. The material sequenced was naive CD4+ T cells from blood. CDR3 DNA sequence: TGCAGCGTTGATGAGGGGGCGGTCACTGAAGCTTTCTTT. It encodes CSVDEGAVTEAFF.